The clone carrying this T cell receptor (beta chain) was seen ten or more times. Its antigen is not identified. TCRdb reanalysed the 5' RACE reads using MiXCR and keeps one entry per CDR3 protein. In the table there are roughly 160,000 distinct CDR3 sequences, 9.5% to 13% of which are singletons. This entry belongs to a study of CD8 T cells in ankylosing spondylitis. Whole-study results and caveats: Before this, some motif variants had been reported in reactive arthritis synovial fluid and blood. Disease-linked clones were CD8+ and relatively rare in peripheral blood. Characteristic of ankylosing spondylitis blood, it appeared, was a TCR beta motif comprising about eight highly homologous variants. Matched synovial fluid from ankylosing spondylitis patients was reported to be enriched for disease-linked clones.

This CDR3 spans 14 amino acids. The junction had 5 bases not matched to a gene; V was cut back by 4 bases and J by 2 bases. CDR1 and CDR2 (germline): SGHRS, YFSETQ. The sequenced sample consisted of blood, either unsorted or a sorted T cell fraction (not recorded which). The sequence was obtained from a male donor with ankylosing spondylitis or in good health (not recorded which). The chain carries TRBV5-1 and TRBJ2-5; 7 nucleotides line up with TRBD2. Written as DNA, the CDR3 is TGCGCCAGCAGCCAAGGACTAGGGCAAGAGACCCAGTACTTC. Translation: CASSQGLGQETQYF.